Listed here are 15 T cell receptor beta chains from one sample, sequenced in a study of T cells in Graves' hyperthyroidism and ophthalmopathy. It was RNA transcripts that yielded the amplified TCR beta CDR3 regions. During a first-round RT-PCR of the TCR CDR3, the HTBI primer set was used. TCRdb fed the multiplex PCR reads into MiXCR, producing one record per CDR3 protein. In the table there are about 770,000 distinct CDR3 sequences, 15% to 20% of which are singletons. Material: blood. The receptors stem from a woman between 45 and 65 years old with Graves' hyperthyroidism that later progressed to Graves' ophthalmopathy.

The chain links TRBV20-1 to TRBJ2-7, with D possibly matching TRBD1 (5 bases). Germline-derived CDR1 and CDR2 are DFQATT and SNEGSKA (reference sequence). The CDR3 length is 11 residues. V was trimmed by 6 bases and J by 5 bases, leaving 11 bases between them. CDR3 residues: CSAQTVNEQYF. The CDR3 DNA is TGCAGTGCCCAGACAGTCAACGAGCAGTACTTC.

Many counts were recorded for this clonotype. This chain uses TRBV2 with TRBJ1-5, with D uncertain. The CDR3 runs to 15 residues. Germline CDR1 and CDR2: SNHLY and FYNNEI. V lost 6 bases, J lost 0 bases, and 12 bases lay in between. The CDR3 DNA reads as TGTGCCAGCAGGTGGGCAGATTATAGCAATCAGCCCCAGCATTTT. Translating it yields CASRWADYSNQPQHF.

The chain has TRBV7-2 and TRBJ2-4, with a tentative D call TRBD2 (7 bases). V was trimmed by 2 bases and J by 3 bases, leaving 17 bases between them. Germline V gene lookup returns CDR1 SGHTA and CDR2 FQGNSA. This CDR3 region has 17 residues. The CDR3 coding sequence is TGTGCCAGCAGCTTAACCGAGGGGGGAGGGGACAAAAACATTCAGTACTTC. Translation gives CASSLTEGGGDKNIQYF.

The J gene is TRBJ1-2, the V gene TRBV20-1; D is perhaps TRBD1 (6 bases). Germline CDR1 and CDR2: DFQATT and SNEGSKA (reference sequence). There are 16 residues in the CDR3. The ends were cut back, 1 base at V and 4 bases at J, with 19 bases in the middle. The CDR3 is CSARVLPFGTFYGYTF. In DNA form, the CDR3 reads TGCAGTGCTAGAGTCCTCCCTTTCGGGACATTCTATGGCTACACCTTC.

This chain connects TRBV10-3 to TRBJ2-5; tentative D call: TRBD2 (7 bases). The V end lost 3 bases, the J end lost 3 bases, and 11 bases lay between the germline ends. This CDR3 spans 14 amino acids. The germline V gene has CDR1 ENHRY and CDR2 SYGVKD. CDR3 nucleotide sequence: TGTGCCATCAGTGAATCGGGGGGCAAAGAGACCCAGTACTTC. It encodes CAISESGGKETQYF.

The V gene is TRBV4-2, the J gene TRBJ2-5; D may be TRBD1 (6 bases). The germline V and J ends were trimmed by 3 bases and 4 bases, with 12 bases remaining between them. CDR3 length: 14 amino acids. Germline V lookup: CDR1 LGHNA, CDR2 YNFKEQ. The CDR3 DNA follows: TGTGCCAGCAGCCAGCAGCAAGGGGGAGAGACCCAGTACTTC. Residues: CASSQQQGGETQYF.

CDR3 amino acids: CASSDQPGQGVYYGYTF. As DNA, the CDR3 is TGTGCCAGCAGCGACCAACCGGGACAGGGGGTTTACTATGGCTACACCTTC. The chain combines TRBV9 with TRBJ1-2; 11 bases line up with TRBD1. Germline lookup yields CDR1 SGDLS and CDR2 YYNGEE. J gave up 3 bases and V 3 bases, and 10 bases lay outside the gene matches. CDR3 length: 17 amino acids.

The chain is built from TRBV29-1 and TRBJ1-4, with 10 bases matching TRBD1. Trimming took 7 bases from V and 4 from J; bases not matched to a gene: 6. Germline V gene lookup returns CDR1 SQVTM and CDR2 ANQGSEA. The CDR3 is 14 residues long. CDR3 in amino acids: CSDTTGGSNEKLFF. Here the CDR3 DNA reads TGCAGCGACACGACAGGGGGCAGTAATGAAAAACTGTTTTTT.

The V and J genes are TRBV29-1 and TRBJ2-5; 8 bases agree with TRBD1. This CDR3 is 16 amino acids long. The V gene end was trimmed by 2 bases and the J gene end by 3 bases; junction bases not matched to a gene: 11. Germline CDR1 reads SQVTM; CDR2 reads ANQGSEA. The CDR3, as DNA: TGCAGCGTTGAAAAAGGCCAGGGGGCATTCGAAGAGACCCAGTACTTC. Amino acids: CSVEKGQGAFEETQYF.

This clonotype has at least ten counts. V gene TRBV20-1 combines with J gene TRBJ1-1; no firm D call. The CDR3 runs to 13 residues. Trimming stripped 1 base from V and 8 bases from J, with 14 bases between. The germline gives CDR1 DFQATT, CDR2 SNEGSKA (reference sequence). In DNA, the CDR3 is TGCAGTGCTAGAGGACTGACGGTGAGGGAAGCTTTCTTT. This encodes CSARGLTVREAFF.

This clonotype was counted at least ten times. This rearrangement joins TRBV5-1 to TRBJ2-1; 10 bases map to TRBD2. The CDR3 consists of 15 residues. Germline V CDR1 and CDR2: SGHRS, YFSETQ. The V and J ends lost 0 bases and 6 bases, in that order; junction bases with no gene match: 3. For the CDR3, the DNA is TGCGCCAGCAGCTTGGAACTAGCGGGGACCAATGAGCAGTTCTTC. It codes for CASSLELAGTNEQFF.

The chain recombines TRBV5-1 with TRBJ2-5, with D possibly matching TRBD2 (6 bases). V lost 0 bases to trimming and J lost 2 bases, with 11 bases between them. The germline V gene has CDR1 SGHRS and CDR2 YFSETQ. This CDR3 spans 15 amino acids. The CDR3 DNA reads TGCGCCAGCAGCTTGGCGGCTAGCGCACAAGAGACCCAGTACTTC. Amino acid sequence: CASSLAASAQETQYF.

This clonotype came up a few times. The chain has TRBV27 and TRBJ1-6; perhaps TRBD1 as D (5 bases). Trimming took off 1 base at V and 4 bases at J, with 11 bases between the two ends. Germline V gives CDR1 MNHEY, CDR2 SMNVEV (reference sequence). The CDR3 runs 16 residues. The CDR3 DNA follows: TGTGCCAGCAGTTTATTAGGGGATTATTATAATTCACCCCTCCACTTT. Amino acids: CASSLLGDYYNSPLHF.

CDR3 bases: TGTGCTAGTTTAAGGGGGCTAGAAGAGACCCAGTACTTC. Protein: CASLRGLEETQYF. The J gene is TRBJ2-5, the V gene TRBV12-5; 7 bases line up with TRBD1. The CDR3 spans 13 residues. After removal of 8 bases from V and 3 bases from J, the junction contained 6 bases not matched to a gene. Germline V CDR1 and CDR2: LGHNT, FRNRAP.

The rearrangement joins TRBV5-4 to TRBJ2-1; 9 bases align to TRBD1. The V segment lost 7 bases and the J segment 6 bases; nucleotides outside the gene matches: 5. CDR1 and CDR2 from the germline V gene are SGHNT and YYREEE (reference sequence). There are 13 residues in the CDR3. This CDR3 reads CASRQGEGNEQFF. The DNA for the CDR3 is TGTGCCAGCCGACAGGGGGAGGGCAATGAGCAGTTCTTC.